This entry describes one T cell receptor beta chain. The data were obtained in a study of T cell changes during pregnancy in multiple sclerosis. Profiling relied on immunoSEQ multiplex PCR, and the TCRdb table lists in-frame clones only, not all of them. Of approximately 85,000 clones in the sample, around 93% were seen once. CDR1 is WSHSY, CDR2 SAAADI, per germline. Trimming took 5 bases from V and 1 from J, leaving 11 bases between them. The CDR3 consists of 14 residues. This specimen consisted of peripheral blood, obtained in the third trimester of pregnancy. V gene TRBV10-2 combines with J gene TRBJ2-5; unclear D gene. The sequence derives from a female donor with multiple sclerosis, enrolled in a pregnancy study. In DNA, the CDR3 is TGCGCCAGCAGTAGTCTCGGCGGCCAAGAGACCCAGTACTTC. Its protein product is CASSSLGGQETQYF.